Listed here is a single T cell receptor (beta chain). With V trimmed by 4 bases and J by 1 base, 6 bases remained unmatched. The CDR3 contains 16 residues. Germline CDR1 and CDR2: SEHNR and FQNEAQ (reference sequence). Followed over time, Seattle patients had been enrolled while infection was active. This sample was taken from a study of blood T cell repertoires in COVID-19. Whole-study context: Samples came from the United States, Italy and Spain, spanning acute and convalescent COVID-19. From T cells, B-cell-depleted T cells, or PBMCs came the material, which was cDNA or gDNA.

Original analysis: Cell counts per sample came from amplifying reference gene primers. Using immunoSEQ multiplex PCR, the repertoire was profiled, and TCRdb retains in-frame clones only, with some absent. D and trimming come from the DNA, and the V and J calls and clone size come from that table. This table holds tens of thousands of clones, around 83% found once. The sequenced sample consisted of peripheral blood. The V gene is TRBV7-9, the J gene TRBJ2-5; TRBD2 aligns across 10 bases. This sequence was found in a young man with COVID-19, enrolled during active disease. The CDR3 DNA reads TGTGCCAGCAGCTCCTATAGCGGGAGGCTCCAAGAGACCCAGTACTTC. Its translation: CASSSYSGRLQETQYF.